A single sample is the source of the 8 T cell receptor beta chains below, sequenced in a study of shared clonotypes between healthy human individuals. The table came from immunoSEQ multiplex PCR; TCRdb's copy has only in-frame clones and leaves some out. The repertoire holds about 2.3 million clones, with 85% to 95% as singletons. Sequencing was carried out using naive CD4+ T cells from PBMCs. Stated subset: CD45RA+ positively selected. These receptors were taken from a young man in good health. Some clones in this sample may be carry-over from other donors' samples.

V gene TRBV9 combines with J gene TRBJ1-3; TRBD1 matches at 9 bases. The CDR3 has 15 amino acids. V was clipped by 5 bases and J by 4 bases; unmatched bases: 7. Germline V gene data show CDR1 as SGDLS and CDR2 as YYNGEE. The CDR3 loop reads CASSKQGADGNTIYF. For the CDR3, the DNA is TGTGCCAGCAGTAAACAGGGGGCGGACGGAAACACCATATATTTT.

The chain uses TRBV19 and TRBJ2-7; a possible D gene is TRBD1 (5 bases). Germline lookup yields CDR1 LNHDA and CDR2 SQIVND (reference sequence). The CDR3 covers 15 residues. V gave up 3 bases and J gave up 5 bases, with 17 bases separating them. CDR3 region: CASSMQGSPGNEQYF. CDR3 sequence (DNA): TGTGCCAGTAGTATGCAGGGCTCCCCCGGCAACGAGCAGTACTTC.

V and J are TRBV4-1 and TRBJ2-2; TRBD2 aligns across 13 bases. Germline lookup yields CDR1 MGHRA and CDR2 YSYEKL. The CDR3 loop spans 16 amino acids. V trimming: 3 bases; J trimming: 7 bases; junction bases outside the gene matches: 5. Written as DNA, the CDR3 is TGCGCCAGCAGCCAGAGGACTAGCGGGAGTATCGGGGAGCTGTTTTTT. This sequence encodes CASSQRTSGSIGELFF.

The chain has TRBV7-2 and TRBJ2-3; 12 positions match TRBD2. The CDR3 is 16 residues long. The V and J ends lost 4 bases and 6 bases, in that order; junction bases with no gene match: 8. CDR1 is SGHTA and CDR2 is FQGNSA in the germline V gene. The chain's CDR3 is CASSSRTSGTRDTQYF. CDR3 nucleotides: TGTGCCAGCAGCTCGAGGACTAGCGGGACTCGGGATACGCAGTATTTT.

V usage is TRBV2 and J usage is TRBJ2-7; 9 bases are shared with TRBD1. Losses at the gene ends were 6 bases for V and 2 bases for J; bases not matched to a gene: 5. The CDR3 is 14 residues long. Germline CDR1 is SNHLY and CDR2 is FYNNEI. CDR3 residues: CASRFRDRAYEQYF. The CDR3 DNA sequence: TGTGCCAGCAGGTTCCGGGACAGGGCCTACGAGCAGTACTTC.

The chain recombines TRBV15 with TRBJ1-2; D is ambiguous. The CDR3 sequence is 13 residues long. Germline values: CDR1 LNHNV, CDR2 YYDKDF (reference sequence). V lost 0 bases, J lost 4 bases, and 6 bases lay in between. The DNA for the CDR3 is TGTGCCACCAGCAGAGAGGTGACCTATGGCTACACCTTC. Its translation is CATSREVTYGYTF.

This clone came up once. The rearrangement links TRBV28 to TRBJ2-1; 10 bases agree with TRBD2. The CDR3 is 11 amino acids. V was clipped by 6 bases and J by 11 bases; unmatched bases: 1. The germline V gene has CDR1 MDHEN and CDR2 SYDVKM. The CDR3 protein is CASRLAGKQFF. CDR3 in DNA: TGTGCCAGCAGACTAGCGGGAAAGCAGTTCTTC.

The V gene is TRBV15, the J gene TRBJ2-3, with 9 bases matching TRBD1. CDR1 LNHNV and CDR2 YYDKDF come from the germline V gene (reference sequence). The junction had 5 bases not matched to a gene; V was cut back by 4 bases and J by 3 bases. There are 15 residues in the CDR3. CDR3 residues: CATSKPGTGTDTQYF. The CDR3 DNA sequence: TGTGCCACCAGCAAGCCCGGGACAGGGACAGATACGCAGTATTTT.